A selection of T cell receptor beta chains follows, all from one sample in a study of early T cells in non-severe SARS-CoV-2 infection. TCRdb reanalysed the 5' RACE reads using MiXCR and keeps one entry per CDR3 protein. Of more than 85,000 distinct CDR3 sequences in the sample, 16% were seen once. Sequenced material: whole blood. The origin of the receptors is an adult who was a healthcare worker with PCR-confirmed SARS-CoV-2 infection or an uninfected control (not recorded which). Both conserved end residues are part of each CDR3. Fields, in order: D gene, CDR3 length, J gene, clone size, V gene, CDR3 protein, CDR3 DNA. A D gene is named only where the DNA matches it firmly. Rows give clone size only sometimes, using once, few, many, or a class for an expanded clone.

D: -
length: 13
J: TRBJ1-5
size: -
V: TRBV7-2
CDR3: CASSDDSNQPQHF
DNA: TGTGCCAGCAGCGATGATAGCAATCAGCCCCAGCATTTT

D: -
length: 16
J: TRBJ2-3
size: -
V: TRBV20-1
CDR3: CSARDNEGPSTDTQYF
DNA: TGCAGTGCTAGAGATAATGAGGGCCCTAGCACAGATACGCAGTATTTT

D: TRBD1
length: 14
J: TRBJ2-5
size: -
V: TRBV7-9
CDR3: CASSGQGVQETQYF
DNA: TGTGCCAGCAGCGGACAGGGCGTCCAGGAGACCCAGTACTTC

D: -
length: 15
J: TRBJ2-7
size: -
V: TRBV24-1
CDR3: CATSDGQGQTYEQYF
DNA: TGTGCCACCAGTGATGGCCAGGGACAAACCTACGAGCAGTACTTC

D: TRBD1
length: 18
J: TRBJ1-5
size: -
V: TRBV6-6
CDR3: CASSSTWTGGEGNQPQHF
DNA: TGTGCCAGCAGTTCTACCTGGACAGGGGGCGAGGGCAATCAGCCCCAGCATTTT

D: -
length: 13
J: TRBJ2-7
size: few
V: TRBV12-3/TRBV12-4
CDR3: CASSLGRRDEQYF
DNA: TGTGCCAGCAGTTTGGGGAGAAGAGACGAGCAGTACTTC

D: TRBD1
length: 15
J: TRBJ2-2
size: -
V: TRBV27
CDR3: CASRDRGFNTGELFF
DNA: TGTGCCAGCAGAGACAGGGGATTCAACACCGGGGAGCTGTTTTTT

D: -
length: 17
J: TRBJ2-7
size: few
V: TRBV20-1
CDR3: CSARGKGARAPTYEQYF
DNA: TGCAGTGCTAGAGGTAAAGGGGCGCGGGCCCCCACCTACGAGCAGTACTTC

D: -
length: 13
J: TRBJ1-2
size: few
V: TRBV19
CDR3: CASSSQGSYGYTF
DNA: TGTGCCAGTAGTAGCCAGGGGTCCTATGGCTACACCTTC

D: -
length: 15
J: TRBJ2-2
size: few
V: TRBV28
CDR3: CASSLGSADTGELFF
DNA: TGTGCCAGCAGTTTAGGATCTGCGGACACCGGGGAGCTGTTTTTT